These T cell receptor beta chains were read from a single sample in a study of long-term antiretroviral therapy in people with HIV. Using immunoSEQ multiplex PCR, the repertoire was profiled, and TCRdb retains in-frame clones only, with some absent. The sample has about 40,000 clones, roughly 86% seen once. Sample: unsorted PBMCs, taken 0.1 years before starting antiretroviral therapy. All receptors come from a woman in her 50s with HIV. The CDR3 runs from the conserved cysteine through the conserved F or W. Each record gives: V gene, clone size, D gene, J gene, CDR3 DNA, CDR3 protein. The D gene is left open where the match is weak. The size entry is marked missing in some rows and otherwise reads once, few, many or a size class.

TRBV25-1	-	-	TRBJ2-2	TGTGCCAGCAGACCGGGACCGAACACCGGGGAGCTGTTTTTT	CASRPGPNTGELFF
TRBV7-3	-	-	TRBJ1-6	TGTGCCAGCAGCTTTAGGTCATGGGGATCACCCCTCCACTTT	CASSFRSWGSPLHF
TRBV7-9	-	TRBD1	TRBJ1-4	TGTGCCAGCAGTCGGGGACAGGGAGTTGAAAAACTGTTTTTT	CASSRGQGVEKLFF
TRBV2	once	TRBD2	TRBJ2-7	TGTGCCAGCAGTGATCGGCCTAGCGGGACTACGAACGAGCAGTACTTC	CASSDRPSGTTNEQYF
TRBV30	-	-	TRBJ2-6	TGTGCCTGGAGTGTTTCCCGGGGGCTTAATAGTGGGGCCAACGTCCTGACTTTC	CAWSVSRGLNSGANVLTF
TRBV11-2	-	TRBD2	TRBJ2-5	TGTGCCAGCAGCTTAACTAGCGGGGGTACGGAGACCCAGTACTTC	CASSLTSGGTETQYF
TRBV2	-	-	TRBJ1-3	TGTGCCAGCAGGGCGGTGGCAGGAAACACCATATATTTT	CASRAVAGNTIYF
TRBV29-1	-	-	TRBJ1-1	TGCAGCGTTTTATTAATGAACACTGAAGCTTTCTTT	CSVLLMNTEAFF
TRBV7-2	-	-	TRBJ2-2	TGTGCCAGCAGCTTAGTCGGGGGTGCGAACACCGGGGAGCTGTTTTTT	CASSLVGGANTGELFF
TRBV2	once	TRBD1	TRBJ2-7	TGTGCCAGCAGCGTAGGGACAGGGGGTTACGAGCAGTACTTC	CASSVGTGGYEQYF
TRBV5-1	-	TRBD1	TRBJ1-4	TGCGCCAGCAGCTTGGGCGGACAGGGCTCGGGTAATGAAAAACTGTTTTTT	CASSLGGQGSGNEKLFF
TRBV4-1	-	-	TRBJ2-7	TGCGCCAGCAGCCAAGAAGGGACCAACTACGAGCAGTACTTC	CASSQEGTNYEQYF
TRBV13	-	TRBD2	TRBJ2-2	TGTGCCAGCAGCCCCCCTCGGGAGGCCGGGGAGCTGTTTTTT	CASSPPREAGELFF
TRBV9	-	-	TRBJ2-3	TGTGCCAGCAGCGTAGCGGGGCGCACAGATACGCAGTATTTT	CASSVAGRTDTQYF
TRBV2	once	-	TRBJ2-5	TGTGCCAGCAGGGAAGAGACCCAGTACTTC	CASREETQYF
TRBV30	-	TRBD1	TRBJ1-1	TGTGCCTGGATGGACAGGGGGCTAGGGAACACTGAAGCTTTCTTT	CAWMDRGLGNTEAFF
TRBV7-8	-	-	TRBJ2-3	TGTGCCAGCAGCGTCAGACAGAGCACAGATACGCAGTATTTT	CASSVRQSTDTQYF
TRBV27	-	TRBD1	TRBJ2-1	TGTGCCAGCAGTCCCGGGACAGGGACCCACAATGAGCAGTTCTTC	CASSPGTGTHNEQFF
TRBV21-1	-	-	TRBJ2-1	TGTGCCAGCAGCAAAGAACAAGCTGGGACAGGGGGTAATGAGCAGTTCTTC	CASSKEQAGTGGNEQFF
TRBV7-2	-	TRBD1	TRBJ1-2	TGTGCCAGCAGCCCAGGGGGGGGGTATGGCTACACCTTC	CASSPGGGYGYTF
TRBV5-1	-	-	TRBJ2-3	TGCGCCAGCAGCTTCTTTTCAGGGATGACAGATACGCAGTATTTT	CASSFFSGMTDTQYF
TRBV6-1	-	-	TRBJ1-1	TGTGCCAGCAGTGGGCCACGGAACACTGAAGCTTTCTTT	CASSGPRNTEAFF
TRBV6-1	-	-	TRBJ1-5	TGTGCCAGCACCACGGACCCCAATCTAGGTCAGCCCCAGCATTTT	CASTTDPNLGQPQHF
TRBV27	once	-	TRBJ2-3	TGTGCCAGCAGTGGGGCGGCTAGCCGAGCGTCGGGCACAGATACGCAGTATTTT	CASSGAASRASGTDTQYF
TRBV4-1	-	-	TRBJ1-1	TGCGCCAGCAGCCAGACCCAAGGACAGAACACTGAAGCTTTCTTT	CASSQTQGQNTEAFF
TRBV4-3	-	TRBD1	TRBJ2-5	TGCGCCAGCAGCCAAGATGGGGGGACAGGGCGGGTGGGAGAGACCCAGTACTTC	CASSQDGGTGRVGETQYF
TRBV6-4	-	-	TRBJ2-6	TGTGCCAGCAAGGAGGGCTCCGGGGCCAACGTCCTGACTTTC	CASKEGSGANVLTF
TRBV6-1	-	-	TRBJ2-1	TGTGCCAGCAGTCCCCAGCCGGGGGCGGATTTCTTC	CASSPQPGADFF
TRBV30	-	TRBD1	TRBJ1-2	TGTGCCTCAAATTCACAGGGGGGCTACACCTTC	CASNSQGGYTF
TRBV7-9	few	-	TRBJ1-1	TGTGCCAGCATCTTGGACAGTGACACTGAAGCTTTCTTT	CASILDSDTEAFF
TRBV6-7	-	-	TRBJ2-3	TGTGCCAGCAGCCCCTGGGGGGGCATTGATACGCAGTATTTT	CASSPWGGIDTQYF
TRBV6-1	-	-	TRBJ1-1	TGTGCCAGCAGGAGCGCCACAGGGATGAACACTGAAGCTTTCTTT	CASRSATGMNTEAFF
TRBV5-1	-	TRBD2	TRBJ2-1	TGCGCCAGCAGCCTGGGACTACTAACGAGAGATGAGCAGTTCTTC	CASSLGLLTRDEQFF
TRBV5-5	-	-	TRBJ2-7	TGTGCCAGCAGCTTCGACATGACTATCTACGAGCAGTACTTC	CASSFDMTIYEQYF
TRBV9	-	TRBD1	TRBJ1-1	TGTGCCAGCAGCCCCAGGGGGGGGACTGATGAAGCTTTCTTT	CASSPRGGTDEAFF
TRBV18	-	-	TRBJ2-3	TGTGCCAGCTCACCGCAGACTTTCACAGATACGCAGTATTTT	CASSPQTFTDTQYF
TRBV6-5	-	TRBD1	TRBJ1-2	TGTGCCAGCAGTTGGACAGGGTCGCGAATCAACTATGGCTACACCTTC	CASSWTGSRINYGYTF
TRBV7-2	-	-	TRBJ2-7	TGTGCCAGCAGCTTAGCGGTCGAGCAGTACTTC	CASSLAVEQYF
TRBV5-5	-	-	TRBJ2-7	TGTGCCAGCAGCCCAGGACTCTACGAGCAGTACTTC	CASSPGLYEQYF
TRBV5-4	-	TRBD2	TRBJ2-1	TGTGCCAGCAGCCATGGGATTGAGCGGGGGGGCCACAGGAATGAGCAGTTCTTC	CASSHGIERGGHRNEQFF
TRBV6-5	-	-	TRBJ2-7	TGTGCCAGCTCGGGCTCCATAAGAGGATCCTACGAGCAGTACTTC	CASSGSIRGSYEQYF
TRBV7-2	-	TRBD1	TRBJ1-4	TGTGCCAGCAGCTTATGGGGGACAGCTACAACTAATGAAAAACTGTTTTTT	CASSLWGTATTNEKLFF
TRBV4-1	-	TRBD1	TRBJ1-6	TGCGCCAGCAGCCAATTCCGGACAGGGGAATCACCCCTCCACTTT	CASSQFRTGESPLHF
TRBV7-3	-	TRBD2	TRBJ2-3	TGTGCCAGCAGCCCTTCTCTGGCGGGGGTCACAGATACGCAGTATTTT	CASSPSLAGVTDTQYF
TRBV4-3	medium-sized	-	TRBJ2-3	TGCGCCAGCAGCCCCGGTTTGGGGATAGGCCCAGATACGCAGTATTTT	CASSPGLGIGPDTQYF
TRBV30	-	TRBD1	TRBJ1-2	TGTGCCTGGAGTACAGGGGGGTATGGCTACACCTTC	CAWSTGGYGYTF
TRBV4-2	once	TRBD2	TRBJ2-5	TGTGCCAGCAGCCCAGGTAGCGATAGCGGGGGGCAAGAGACCCAGTACTTC	CASSPGSDSGGQETQYF
TRBV6-6	-	-	TRBJ1-2	TGTGCCAGCAGTTCCGCCGGTGGCTACACCTTC	CASSSAGGYTF
TRBV4-1	-	TRBD2	TRBJ2-5	TGCGCCAGCAGCCAATCCCCGACTAGCGGGGGACAAGAGACCCAGTACTTC	CASSQSPTSGGQETQYF
TRBV7-9	-	-	TRBJ1-1	TGTGCCAGCAGCTTCGTCACTGAAGCTTTCTTT	CASSFVTEAFF